The 17 T cell receptor beta chains reported below all come from one sample, sequenced in a study of blood T cell repertoires in COVID-19. Clones were read by immunoSEQ multiplex PCR, and TCRdb kept only the in-frame ones, dropping some. The sample carries 400,000 to 450,000 clones, just over 85% recorded once. The sequencing input was peripheral blood. Receptors originate from a woman aged 25 to 39 with active or convalescent COVID-19.

The J gene is TRBJ2-7, the V gene TRBV10-1; TRBD1 aligns across 9 bases. V gave up 4 bases and J gave up 1 base; unmatched junction bases: 8. The CDR3 loop spans 16 amino acids. Germline CDR1 WNHNN, CDR2 SYGVQD (reference sequence). CDR3 residues: CASSGNLGTGSYEQYF. The DNA of the CDR3 is TGCGCCAGCAGTGGGAACCTCGGGACAGGGTCCTACGAGCAGTACTTC.

In this sample, this clone turned up a few times. The chain links TRBV6-5 to TRBJ1-1; D is undetermined. Trimming pared 7 bases from V and 3 bases from J, leaving 6 bases between. CDR1 and CDR2 from the germline V gene are MNHEY and SVGAGI. CDR3 length: 11 amino acids. The CDR3 loop reads CASTLDTEAFF. The CDR3, as DNA: TGTGCCAGCACATTAGACACTGAAGCTTTCTTT.

V is TRBV19 and J is TRBJ1-6; D call uncertain. Germline lookup yields CDR1 LNHDA and CDR2 SQIVND (reference sequence). V was shortened by 3 bases and J by 6 bases, with 6 bases between the two germline ends. The CDR3 length is 13 residues. CDR3 protein: CASSIRGNSPLHF. The CDR3 nucleotides are TGTGCCAGTAGTATCCGGGGTAATTCACCCCTCCACTTT.

This chain uses TRBV27 with TRBJ1-2; TRBD1 agrees at 7 bases. There are 14 residues in the CDR3. CDR1 MNHEY and CDR2 SMNVEV come from the germline V gene (reference sequence). The ends lost 5 bases at V and 5 bases at J; junction bases unmatched: 8. The CDR3 DNA follows: TGTGCCAGCAGTATTCAATCGGGACAGTATGGCTACACCTTC. Amino acids: CASSIQSGQYGYTF.

The gene calls are TRBV6-4 and TRBJ1-1; TRBD1 might be the D (6 bases). In germline, CDR1 is MRHNA, CDR2 SNTAGT. The V end lost 7 bases, the J end lost 3 bases, and 15 bases lay between the germline ends. The CDR3 covers 14 residues. CDR3 nucleotide sequence: TGTGCCAGCACCCCAGGGGTGGGGGACACTGAAGCTTTCTTT. Amino acid sequence: CASTPGVGDTEAFF.

This clone was recorded once. The rearrangement uses TRBV5-1 and TRBJ2-4; TRBD1 is a possible D gene (6 bases). The V gene lost 4 bases and the J gene lost 3 bases, with 20 bases spanning the gap. Per the germline V gene, CDR1 is SGHRS and CDR2 is YFSETQ. This CDR3 spans 17 amino acids. The CDR3 here is CASSPGGGQELKNIQYF. The CDR3 DNA reads as TGCGCCAGCAGCCCCGGTGGGGGACAAGAACTCAAAAACATTCAGTACTTC.

V usage is TRBV18 and J usage is TRBJ1-1; D perhaps matches TRBD1 (6 bases). V gave up 3 bases and J gave up 0 bases, with 20 bases separating them. The CDR3 sequence is 18 residues long. Germline CDR1 is KGHSH and CDR2 is LQKENI. This CDR3 is CASSPGLRQANMNTEAFF. The CDR3 nucleotides read TGTGCCAGCTCACCCGGACTTCGACAGGCTAACATGAACACTGAAGCTTTCTTT.

The chain couples TRBV25-1 to TRBJ1-2, with D maybe TRBD1 (6 bases). The CDR3 contains 12 residues. The germline gives CDR1 MGHDK, CDR2 SYGVNS. The V gene lost 4 bases and the J gene lost 4 bases, with 7 bases spanning the gap. CDR3 amino acids: CASSGTVYGYTF. CDR3 in DNA: TGTGCCAGCAGTGGGACAGTCTATGGCTACACCTTC.

In its sample, this clone was seen once. V usage is TRBV6-1 and J usage is TRBJ1-2; D remains unclear. V gave up 2 bases and J gave up 4 bases, with 8 bases separating them. Germline lookup yields CDR1 MNHNS and CDR2 SASEGT. The CDR3 is 13 residues long. In DNA, the CDR3 is TGTGCCAGCAGTGAAAGCAGACTCTATGGCTACACCTTC. It codes for CASSESRLYGYTF.

This clone appeared a few times. The chain joins TRBV6-5 to TRBJ1-2; 8 bases map to TRBD1. The junction had 9 bases not matched to a gene; V was cut back by 2 bases and J by 7 bases. Germline CDR1 and CDR2: MNHEY and SVGAGI. The CDR3 has 15 residues. Written as DNA, the CDR3 is TGTGCCAGCAGTTACGAGGACAGGGCCTTGAGTGGCTACACCTTC. This encodes CASSYEDRALSGYTF.

V and J are TRBV30 and TRBJ2-3, with D perhaps matching TRBD1 (7 bases). V gave up 3 bases and J gave up 9 bases, with 16 bases separating them. CDR1 and CDR2 from the germline V gene are GTSNPN and SVGIG (reference sequence). There are 13 residues in the CDR3. Written as DNA, the CDR3 is TGTGCCTGGAGCCGCGGAGGGACAGTCACGCAGTATTTT. It translates to CAWSRGGTVTQYF.

The chain joins TRBV6-5 to TRBJ1-5; 9 nucleotides align to TRBD1. Germline V gives CDR1 MNHEY, CDR2 SVGAGI. This CDR3 comprises 14 residues. Losses at the gene ends were 6 bases for V and 4 bases for J; bases not matched to a gene: 4. The CDR3 loop is CASRRTGANQPQHF. The CDR3 nucleotides are TGTGCCAGCAGGAGGACAGGGGCAAATCAGCCCCAGCATTTT.

The rearrangement links TRBV6-2 or TRBV6-3 to TRBJ2-1, with 7 positions matching TRBD1. Unmatched junction bases numbered 7, after V lost 5 bases and J lost 15 bases. Germline CDR1 is MNHEY and CDR2 is SVGEGT. This CDR3 spans 11 amino acids. The CDR3 bases are TGTGCCAGCAGTGCCGGGACAGATAGGTTCTTC. It is translated as CASSAGTDRFF.

The rearrangement joins TRBV11-2 to TRBJ1-1; TRBD1 matches 8 bases. CDR3 length: 15 amino acids. Germline loops: CDR1 SGHAT, CDR2 FQNNGV. Trimming took 3 bases from V and 4 from J; bases not matched to a gene: 7. CDR3 residues: CASSLGTGPGTEAFF. Written as DNA, the CDR3 is TGTGCCAGCAGCTTGGGGACAGGCCCTGGCACTGAAGCTTTCTTT.

The gene calls are TRBV19 and TRBJ1-3, with unresolved D. CDR1 is LNHDA, CDR2 SQIVND, per germline (reference sequence). Trimming left V 5 bases short and J 0 bases short, with 14 bases between. The CDR3 totals 16 residues. This chain's CDR3 is CASSDPDTSSGNTIYF. The CDR3 nucleotides read TGTGCCAGTAGTGACCCTGACACGAGCTCTGGAAACACCATATATTTT.

This chain joins TRBV5-1 and TRBJ2-2, with 13 bases aligning to TRBD2. CDR1 and CDR2 from the germline V gene are SGHRS and YFSETQ. This CDR3 spans 15 amino acids. The ends lost 4 bases at V and 5 bases at J; junction bases unmatched: 2. The DNA of the CDR3 is TGCGCCAGCAGCCCGGGACTAGCGGGGACCGGGGAGCTGTTTTTT. Its translation is CASSPGLAGTGELFF.

This sequence joins TRBV3-1 (or the pseudogene TRBV3-2) and TRBJ1-1, with D hard to call. Trimming stripped 0 bases from V and 8 bases from J, with 10 bases between. The CDR3 loop spans 13 amino acids. CDR1 and CDR2 from the germline V gene are LGHDT and YNNKEL (reference sequence). The CDR3 reads CASSQEWQVEAFF. CDR3 in DNA: TGTGCCAGCAGCCAAGAGTGGCAAGTAGAAGCTTTCTTT.